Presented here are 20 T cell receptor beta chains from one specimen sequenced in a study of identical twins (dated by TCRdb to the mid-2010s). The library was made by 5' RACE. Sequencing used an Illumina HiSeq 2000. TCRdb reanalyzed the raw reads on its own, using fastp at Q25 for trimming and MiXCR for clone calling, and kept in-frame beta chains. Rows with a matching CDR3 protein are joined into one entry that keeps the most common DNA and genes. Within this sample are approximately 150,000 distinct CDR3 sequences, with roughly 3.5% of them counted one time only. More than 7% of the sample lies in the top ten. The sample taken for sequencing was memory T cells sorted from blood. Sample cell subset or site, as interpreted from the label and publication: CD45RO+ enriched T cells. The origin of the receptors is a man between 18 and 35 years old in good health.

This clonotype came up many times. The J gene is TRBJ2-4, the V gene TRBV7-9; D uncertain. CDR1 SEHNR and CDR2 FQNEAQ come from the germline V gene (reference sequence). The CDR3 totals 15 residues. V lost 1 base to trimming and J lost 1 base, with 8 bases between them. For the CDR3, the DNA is TGTGCCAGCAGCTTAGTTTTAGGGGCCAAAAACATTCAGTACTTC. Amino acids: CASSLVLGAKNIQYF.

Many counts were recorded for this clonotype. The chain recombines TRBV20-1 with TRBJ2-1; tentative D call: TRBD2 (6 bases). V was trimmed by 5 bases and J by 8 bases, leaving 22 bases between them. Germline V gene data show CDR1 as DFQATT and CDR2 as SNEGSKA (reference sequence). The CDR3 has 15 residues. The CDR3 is CSAVPLSGSNYEQFF. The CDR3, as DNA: TGCAGTGCTGTTCCCCTTAGCGGCTCAAACTATGAGCAGTTCTTC.

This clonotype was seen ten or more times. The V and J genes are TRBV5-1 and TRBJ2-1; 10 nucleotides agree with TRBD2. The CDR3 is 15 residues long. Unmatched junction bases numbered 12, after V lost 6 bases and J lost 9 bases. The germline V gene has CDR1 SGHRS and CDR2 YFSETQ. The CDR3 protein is CASNPNLAGETEQFF. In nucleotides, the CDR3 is TGCGCCAGCAACCCGAATCTAGCGGGAGAAACTGAGCAGTTCTTC.

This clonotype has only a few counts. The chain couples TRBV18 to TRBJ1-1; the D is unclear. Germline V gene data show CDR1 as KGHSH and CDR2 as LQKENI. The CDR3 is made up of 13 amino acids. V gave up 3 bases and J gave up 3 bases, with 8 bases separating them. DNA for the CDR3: TGTGCCAGCTCACCTAACGGGGACACTGAAGCTTTCTTT. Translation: CASSPNGDTEAFF.

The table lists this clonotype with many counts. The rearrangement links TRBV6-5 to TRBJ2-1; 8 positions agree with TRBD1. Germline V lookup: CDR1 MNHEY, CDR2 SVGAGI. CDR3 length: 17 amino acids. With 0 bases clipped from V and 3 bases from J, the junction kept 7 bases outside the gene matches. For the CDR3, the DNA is TGTGCCAGCAGTTACTCGACAGGGGCGAAGTACTACAATGAGCAGTTCTTC. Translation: CASSYSTGAKYYNEQFF.

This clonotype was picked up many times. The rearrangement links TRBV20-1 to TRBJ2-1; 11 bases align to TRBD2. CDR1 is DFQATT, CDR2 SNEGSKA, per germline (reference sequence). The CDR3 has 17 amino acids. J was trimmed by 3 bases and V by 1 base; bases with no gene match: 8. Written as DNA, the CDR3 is TGCAGTGCTAGAGCTACAGCGGGACTAGCGGACTACAATGAGCAGTTCTTC. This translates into CSARATAGLADYNEQFF.

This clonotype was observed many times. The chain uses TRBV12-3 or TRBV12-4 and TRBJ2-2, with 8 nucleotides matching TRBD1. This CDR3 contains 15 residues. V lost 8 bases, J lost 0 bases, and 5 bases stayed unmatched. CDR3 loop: CASRWTGTNTGELFF. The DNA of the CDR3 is TGTGCCAGCCGTTGGACAGGGACGAACACCGGGGAGCTGTTTTTT.

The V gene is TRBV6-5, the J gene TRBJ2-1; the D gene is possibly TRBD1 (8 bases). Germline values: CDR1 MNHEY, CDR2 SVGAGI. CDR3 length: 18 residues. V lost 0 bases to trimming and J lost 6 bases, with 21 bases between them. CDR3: CASSYSALTGGESNEQFF. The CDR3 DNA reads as TGTGCCAGCAGTTACTCCGCCCTTACAGGGGGGGAATCCAATGAGCAGTTCTTC.

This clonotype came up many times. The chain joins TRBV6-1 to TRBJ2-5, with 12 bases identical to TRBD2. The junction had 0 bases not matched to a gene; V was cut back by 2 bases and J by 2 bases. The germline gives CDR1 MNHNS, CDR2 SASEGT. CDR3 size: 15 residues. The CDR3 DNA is TGTGCCAGCAGTGAACTAGCGGGAGGGCAAGAGACCCAGTACTTC. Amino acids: CASSELAGGQETQYF.

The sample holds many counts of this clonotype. CDR3: CASSYSSGQGALEQYF. In DNA form, the CDR3 reads TGTGCCAGCAGTTACAGTTCCGGACAGGGGGCCTTGGAGCAGTACTTC. The rearrangement links TRBV6-5 to TRBJ2-7, with 11 bases lining up with TRBD1. Germline CDR1 is MNHEY and CDR2 is SVGAGI. Unmatched junction bases numbered 10, after V lost 2 bases and J lost 7 bases. This CDR3 is built from 16 residues.

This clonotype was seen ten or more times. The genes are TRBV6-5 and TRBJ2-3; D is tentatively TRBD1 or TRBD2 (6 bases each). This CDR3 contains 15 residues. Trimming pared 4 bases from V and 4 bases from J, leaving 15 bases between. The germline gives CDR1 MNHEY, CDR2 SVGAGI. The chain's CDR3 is CASSSSGGGPDTQYF. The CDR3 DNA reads TGTGCCAGCAGTTCAAGCGGAGGGGGGCCAGATACGCAGTATTTT.

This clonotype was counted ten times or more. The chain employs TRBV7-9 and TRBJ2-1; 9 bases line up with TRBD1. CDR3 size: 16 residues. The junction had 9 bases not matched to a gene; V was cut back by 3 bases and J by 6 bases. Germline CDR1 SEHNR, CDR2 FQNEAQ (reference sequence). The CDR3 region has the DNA TGTGCCAGCAGCTTGTCTAGGGGACAGGGCACCAATGAGCAGTTCTTC. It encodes CASSLSRGQGTNEQFF.

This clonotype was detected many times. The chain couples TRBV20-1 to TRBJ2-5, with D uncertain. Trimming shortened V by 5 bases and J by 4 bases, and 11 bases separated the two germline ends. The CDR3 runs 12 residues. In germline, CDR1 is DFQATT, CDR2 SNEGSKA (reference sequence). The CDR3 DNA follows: TGCAGTGCTCCCTTGCAGCTAGAGACCCAGTACTTC. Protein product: CSAPLQLETQYF.

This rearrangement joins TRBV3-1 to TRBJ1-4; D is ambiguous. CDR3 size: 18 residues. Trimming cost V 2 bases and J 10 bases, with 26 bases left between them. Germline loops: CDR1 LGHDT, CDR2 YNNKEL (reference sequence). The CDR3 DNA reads TGTGCCAGCAGCCAAAACCCCCGGTCAGGAGGGTCGGAAAGAAAACTGTTTTTT. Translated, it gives CASSQNPRSGGSERKLFF.

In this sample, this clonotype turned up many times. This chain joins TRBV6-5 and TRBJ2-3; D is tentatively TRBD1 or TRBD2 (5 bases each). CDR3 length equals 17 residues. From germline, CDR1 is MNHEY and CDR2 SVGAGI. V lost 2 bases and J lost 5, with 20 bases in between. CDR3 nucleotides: TGTGCCAGCAGTTACCGTCATACGGGACCCCTAAGAGATACGCAGTATTTT. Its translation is CASSYRHTGPLRDTQYF.

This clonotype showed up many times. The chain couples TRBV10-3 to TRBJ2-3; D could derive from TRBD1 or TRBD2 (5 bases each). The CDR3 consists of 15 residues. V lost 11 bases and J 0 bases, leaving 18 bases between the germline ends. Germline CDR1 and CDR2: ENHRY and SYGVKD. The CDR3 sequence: CASAGAESSTDTQYF. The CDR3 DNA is TGTGCCTCCGCCGGGGCAGAGTCTAGCACAGATACGCAGTATTTT.

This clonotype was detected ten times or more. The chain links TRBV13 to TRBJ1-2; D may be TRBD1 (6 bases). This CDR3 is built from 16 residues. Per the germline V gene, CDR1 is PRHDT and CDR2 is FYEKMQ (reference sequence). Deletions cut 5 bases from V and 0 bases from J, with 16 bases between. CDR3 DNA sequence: TGTGCCAGCAGCGAAAGGAAGGGGGGGCCTAACTATGGCTACACCTTC. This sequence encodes CASSERKGGPNYGYTF.

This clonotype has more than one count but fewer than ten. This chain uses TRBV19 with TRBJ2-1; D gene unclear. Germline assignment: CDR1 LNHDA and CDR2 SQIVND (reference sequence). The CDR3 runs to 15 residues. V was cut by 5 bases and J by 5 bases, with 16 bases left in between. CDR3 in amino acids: CASSPPAPGDNEQFF. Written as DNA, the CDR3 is TGTGCCAGTAGTCCTCCGGCGCCTGGAGACAATGAGCAGTTCTTC.

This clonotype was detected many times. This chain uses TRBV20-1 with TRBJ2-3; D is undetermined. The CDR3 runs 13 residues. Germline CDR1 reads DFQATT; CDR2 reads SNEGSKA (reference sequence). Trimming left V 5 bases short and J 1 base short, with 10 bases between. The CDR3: CSAYHSRTDTQYF. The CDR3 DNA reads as TGCAGTGCTTATCATTCGCGCACAGATACGCAGTATTTT.

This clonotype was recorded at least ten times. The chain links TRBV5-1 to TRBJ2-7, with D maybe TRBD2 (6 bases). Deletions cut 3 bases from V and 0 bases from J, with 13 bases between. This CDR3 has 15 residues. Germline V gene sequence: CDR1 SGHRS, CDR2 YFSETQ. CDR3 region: CASSWRDGPSYEQYF. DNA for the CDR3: TGCGCCAGCAGCTGGCGGGACGGACCCTCCTACGAGCAGTACTTC. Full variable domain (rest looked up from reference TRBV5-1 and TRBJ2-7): KAGVTQTPRYLIKTRGQQVTLSCSPISGHRSVSWYQQTPGQGLQFLFEYFSETQRNKGNFPGRFSGRQFSNSRSEMNVSTLELGDSALYLCASSWRDGPSYEQYFGPGTRLTVT.